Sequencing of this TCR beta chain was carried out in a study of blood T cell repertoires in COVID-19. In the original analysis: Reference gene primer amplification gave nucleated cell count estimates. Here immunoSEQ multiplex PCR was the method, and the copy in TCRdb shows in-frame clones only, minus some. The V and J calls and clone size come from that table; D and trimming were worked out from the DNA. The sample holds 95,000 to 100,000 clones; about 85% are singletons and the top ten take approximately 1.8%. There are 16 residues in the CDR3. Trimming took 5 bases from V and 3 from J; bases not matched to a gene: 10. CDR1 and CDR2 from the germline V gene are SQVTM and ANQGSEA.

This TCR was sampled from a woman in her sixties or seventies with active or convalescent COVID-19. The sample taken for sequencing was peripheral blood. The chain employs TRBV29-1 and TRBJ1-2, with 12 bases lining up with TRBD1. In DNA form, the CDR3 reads TGCAGCGTTCAGAACCGGGACAGGGGGCGGGACTATGGCTACACCTTC. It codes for CSVQNRDRGRDYGYTF. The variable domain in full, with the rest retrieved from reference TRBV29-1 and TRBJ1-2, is SAVISQKPSRDICQRGTSLTIQCQVDSQVTMMFWYRQQPGQSLTLIATANQGSEATYESGFVIDKFPISRPNLTFSTLTVSNMSPEDSSIYLCSVQNRDRGRDYGYTFGSGTRLTVV.